What follows is one T cell receptor beta chain and its context. In the source study's methods: Nucleated cell counts were estimated from reference gene primer amplification. Sequenced by immunoSEQ multiplex PCR; TCRdb stores in-frame clones only, minus some. V, J and clone size reflect that table, while D and trimming were determined from the DNA. This sample has 150,000 or so clones; roughly 88% occur once, and the top ten carry over 8%. These data come from a study of blood T cell repertoires in COVID-19. Study details: Spain, Italy and the United States supplied samples that represented acute and convalescent COVID-19. PBMCs, B-cell-depleted T cells, or T cells were the source of the cDNA or gDNA that made up the material.

CDR3 size: 15 residues. V lost 7 bases, J lost 1 base, and 4 bases stayed unmatched. Germline CDR1 reads SGHVS; CDR2 reads FQNEAQ. Sequences were obtained from peripheral blood. The receptor was derived from a woman between 50 and 59 years old with acute or convalescent COVID-19. The chain recombines TRBV7-8 with TRBJ2-5; 12 bases match TRBD2. The CDR3 loop is CASTRTSGVQETQYF. For the CDR3, the DNA is TGTGCCAGCACGAGGACTAGCGGGGTCCAAGAGACCCAGTACTTC.